This record covers a single TCR beta chain. Its cognate antigen is unknown. Primers: 60 Vbeta forward and 13 Jbeta reverse. Original data processing: An analysis that came later counted roughly 87 million unique TCR beta chains, 10 million to 12 million shared. TCRdb's copy holds only in-frame clones and misses some; the assay was immunoSEQ multiplex PCR. Clone size and the V and J calls come from that table; the DNA yielded D and trimming. This listing includes about 160,000 clones. Germline V gene lookup returns CDR1 LGHNA and CDR2 YSLEER. The CDR3 covers 16 residues. V shed 0 bases and J shed 5 bases, with 13 bases lying between them. The entry originates in a study of cytomegalovirus exposure and HLA in healthy donors. As for the study in general: Around four fifths of 398 genotyped donors fell in the Caucasian-associated ancestry cluster.

General study findings and limits: Versus the approximately 700-donor mean, an Asian-associated ancestry cluster reportedly showed fewer N-insertions in a later analysis. Rare TCR sequences predominated, though certain public TCRs were found in many donors.

This clonotype was obtained from an older woman in good health and CMV-seronegative. J is TRBJ1-4 and V is TRBV4-3; D remains unclear. The sequencing sample was made of PBMCs. CDR3 in DNA: TGCGCCAGCAGCCAAGACCTGCCAACGGTGAATGAAAAACTGTTTTTT. Translating it yields CASSQDLPTVNEKLFF.